This TCR beta chain was found in a study of T cell changes during pregnancy in multiple sclerosis. Assay used: immunoSEQ multiplex PCR; TCRdb lists only in-frame clones, some missing. The table lists tens of thousands of clones, 92% of them singletons. The source is a female donor with multiple sclerosis, enrolled in a pregnancy study. The specimen was CD4+ T cells from peripheral blood mononuclear cells, collected in the second trimester of pregnancy.

In DNA form, the CDR3 reads TGTGCCAGCAGCACCGGTGGCGGGAGGAGCTCCTACAATGAGCAGTTCTTC. Translated: CASSTGGGRSSYNEQFF. This chain uses TRBV11-3 with TRBJ2-1; 8 bases are shared with TRBD2. Germline lookup yields CDR1 SGHNT and CDR2 YENEEA. The J segment lost 0 bases and the V segment lost 5 bases, leaving 9 bases of the junction unmatched. This CDR3 has 17 amino acids.